The clone carrying this T cell receptor beta chain occurred once. This record comes from a study of blood T cell repertoires in COVID-19. Measured with immunoSEQ multiplex PCR; TCRdb has only the in-frame clones, and not every one. The repertoire holds 150,000 or so clones, with about four fifths as singletons. The germline V and J ends were trimmed by 6 bases and 4 bases, with 12 bases remaining between them. The CDR3 has 13 amino acids. The germline V gene has CDR1 LNHDA and CDR2 SQIVND (reference sequence). The rearrangement joins TRBV19 to TRBJ1-1; the D is unclear. The material sequenced was peripheral blood. The receptor comes from a man between 60 and 75 years old with active or convalescent COVID-19. In DNA, the CDR3 is TGTGCCAGTAGCTTAAGAGGCCTCACTGAAGCTTTCTTT. Translating it yields CASSLRGLTEAFF.